The sequence of this T cell receptor beta chain was determined in a study of T cells in Graves' hyperthyroidism and ophthalmopathy. Findings and limits, study-wide: Blood also carried most thyroid clonotypes expanded above 0.001.

Germline lookup yields CDR1 SGHRS and CDR2 YFSETQ. The CDR3 consists of 15 residues. V dropped 0 bases and J dropped 3; count of bases not matched to a gene: 3. Amplification of TCR beta CDR3 regions was performed using RNA transcripts as template. First-round RT-PCR of the TCR CDR3 relied on the HTBI primer set. TCRdb recomputed calls from the multiplex PCR reads with MiXCR, one row per CDR3 protein. Altogether hundreds of thousands of distinct CDR3 sequences are present, roughly 25% being singletons, with the ten largest covering more than 60%. Concerning this clonotype itself: Its antigen remains unidentified.

Clinical symptoms, serum thyroxine and TRAb, thyroid ultrasound and orbital computed tomography were used for the diagnoses. This chain joins TRBV5-1 and TRBJ2-7; 10 nucleotides match TRBD1. The receptor comes from a man between 45 and 60 years old with Graves' hyperthyroidism. Material for sequencing was blood. CDR3 loop: CASSLGTGGNYEQYF. The CDR3 DNA reads as TGCGCCAGCAGCTTGGGGACAGGGGGAAACTACGAGCAGTACTTC.